This T cell receptor beta chain was identified during a study of blood T cell repertoires in COVID-19. Libraries were prepared by immunoSEQ multiplex PCR; TCRdb keeps only in-frame clonotypes and omits some of them. The sample yields 250,000 or so clones, roughly 88% seen once. Sequences were obtained from PBMCs or T cells enriched from blood (not recorded which). The clonotype was recovered from a woman aged 25 to 39 who had been exposed to COVID-19.

The CDR3 DNA reads TGCGCCACCAGCACTGGGCACCTGAACACCGGGGAGCTGTTTTTT. Protein: CATSTGHLNTGELFF. This chain joins TRBV10-1 and TRBJ2-2; D gene uncertain. The CDR3 length is 15 residues. V was trimmed by 10 bases and J by 1 base, leaving 16 bases between them. Germline CDR1 WNHNN, CDR2 SYGVQD (reference sequence).